This TCR beta chain comes out of a study of blood T cell repertoires in COVID-19. The assay was immunoSEQ multiplex PCR, and TCRdb's table has in-frame clones only and misses some. Among approximately 240,000 clones listed, about 90% were seen once. Deletions cut 0 bases from V and 3 bases from J, with 8 bases between. The germline V gene encodes CDR1 SGHDN and CDR2 FVKESK. The CDR3 has 14 residues. This chain joins TRBV14 and TRBJ1-2, with D perhaps TRBD1 (6 bases). Sequenced: peripheral blood. The receptor comes from a woman under 30 who had recovered from COVID-19. The CDR3 sequence is CASSQDRTDYGYTF. CDR3 sequence (DNA): TGTGCCAGCAGCCAAGATCGGACAGACTATGGCTACACCTTC.